These T cell receptor beta chains were read from a single sample in a study of T-cell reconstitution after alpha-beta-depleted transplantation in children. TCRdb called the PCR reads again in MiXCR, with one record for every CDR3 protein. The table includes some 200,000 distinct CDR3 sequences, roughly a tenth detected once. This specimen was PBMCs from the stem cell graft donor, taken from the stem cell graft. The source is a human donor who donated a stem cell graft to a child with acute lymphoblastic leukemia. Each CDR3 is given with its conserved first and last residue. The order of the fields is D gene, clone size, V gene, J gene, CDR3 DNA, CDR3 protein. D genes are given only for firm matches. Expanded clones are given a class, and other clones once, few, many or no size at all.

D gene: -; clone size: many; V gene: TRBV11-1; J gene: TRBJ2-5; CDR3 DNA: TGTGCCGTTCTCCGGGGGGCGGAGGAGACCCAGTACTTC; CDR3 protein: CAVLRGAEETQYF
D gene: -; clone size: -; V gene: TRBV30; J gene: TRBJ1-6; CDR3 DNA: TGTGCCTGGAGTGTAACGGGGGTCTCCTATAATTCACCCCTCCACTTT; CDR3 protein: CAWSVTGVSYNSPLHF
D gene: -; clone size: -; V gene: TRBV3-1; J gene: TRBJ1-2; CDR3 DNA: TGTGCCAGCAGCCAAGATCATGCAGGGCAGTACTATGGCTACACCTTC; CDR3 protein: CASSQDHAGQYYGYTF
D gene: -; clone size: many; V gene: TRBV27; J gene: TRBJ2-1; CDR3 DNA: TGTGCCAGCAGTTTAAGCGGATCTAATGAGCAGTTCTTC; CDR3 protein: CASSLSGSNEQFF
D gene: -; clone size: -; V gene: TRBV11-2; J gene: TRBJ1-1; CDR3 DNA: TGTGCCAGCAGCTTCGCGGGGGGGGACGCTGAAGCTTTCTTT; CDR3 protein: CASSFAGGDAEAFF
D gene: -; clone size: -; V gene: TRBV18; J gene: TRBJ2-7; CDR3 DNA: TGTGCCAGCTCACCGCCTTCGGGGGGCCCCTACGAGCAGTACTTC; CDR3 protein: CASSPPSGGPYEQYF
D gene: TRBD2; clone size: -; V gene: TRBV6-2/TRBV6-3; J gene: TRBJ2-1; CDR3 DNA: TGTGCCAGCAGACCCGGGACTAGCGCTCCGGATGAGCAGTTCTTC; CDR3 protein: CASRPGTSAPDEQFF
D gene: TRBD1; clone size: -; V gene: TRBV18; J gene: TRBJ1-5; CDR3 DNA: TGTGCCAGCCGGACAGGGAATGAGGGCAATCAGCCCCAGCATTTT; CDR3 protein: CASRTGNEGNQPQHF
D gene: TRBD1; clone size: -; V gene: TRBV7-2; J gene: TRBJ2-7; CDR3 DNA: TGTGCCAGCAGCCTAACAGGGGAGCCTGGATACGAGCAGTACTTC; CDR3 protein: CASSLTGEPGYEQYF
D gene: -; clone size: few; V gene: TRBV20-1; J gene: TRBJ2-5; CDR3 DNA: TGCAGTGCTAGAGATCGGGGTAGACTCGAGACCCAGTACTTC; CDR3 protein: CSARDRGRLETQYF
D gene: -; clone size: few; V gene: TRBV15; J gene: TRBJ1-6; CDR3 DNA: TGTGCCACCAGCACCGGGGGCAGGTCGAGGCTCCACTTT; CDR3 protein: CATSTGGRSRLHF
D gene: -; clone size: many; V gene: TRBV6-2/TRBV6-3; J gene: TRBJ2-1; CDR3 DNA: TGTGCCAGTGCGGAGATGTACAATGAGCAGTTCTTC; CDR3 protein: CASAEMYNEQFF
D gene: -; clone size: few; V gene: TRBV19; J gene: TRBJ1-2; CDR3 DNA: TGTGCCAGTAGTATCGGTCGAGCGTGGGGCTACACCTTC; CDR3 protein: CASSIGRAWGYTF
D gene: -; clone size: many; V gene: TRBV11-1; J gene: TRBJ2-7; CDR3 DNA: TGTGCCAGCAGCTTACAGGGTACCTACGAGCAGTACTTC; CDR3 protein: CASSLQGTYEQYF
D gene: -; clone size: -; V gene: TRBV4-2; J gene: TRBJ1-1; CDR3 DNA: TGTGCCAGCAGCCAAGAAGGGAGCGCCTGGGCGGAAGCTTTCTTT; CDR3 protein: CASSQEGSAWAEAFF
D gene: -; clone size: many; V gene: TRBV7-8; J gene: TRBJ1-4; CDR3 DNA: TGTGCCAGCAGCTTAGATTCCAGGCTAGAAAAACTGTTTTTT; CDR3 protein: CASSLDSRLEKLFF
D gene: -; clone size: -; V gene: TRBV29-1; J gene: TRBJ2-7; CDR3 DNA: TGCAGCGTTGAAGCCGGGACGCTTGGATCCTACGAGCAGTACTTC; CDR3 protein: CSVEAGTLGSYEQYF
D gene: -; clone size: many; V gene: TRBV6-1; J gene: TRBJ2-2; CDR3 DNA: TGTGCCAGCAGGAAAGTGACACGGACTAACACCGGGGAGCTGTTTTTT; CDR3 protein: CASRKVTRTNTGELFF
D gene: -; clone size: few; V gene: TRBV14; J gene: TRBJ2-4; CDR3 DNA: TGTGCCAGCAGCCAAGCTCCGCCGAGTTTTGGTCGGGACATTCAGTACTTC; CDR3 protein: CASSQAPPSFGRDIQYF
D gene: -; clone size: few; V gene: TRBV4-1; J gene: TRBJ2-3; CDR3 DNA: TGCGCCAGCAGCCAAGATAGGGCTGGGGTCACAGATACGCAGTATTTT; CDR3 protein: CASSQDRAGVTDTQYF
D gene: -; clone size: -; V gene: TRBV7-8; J gene: TRBJ2-5; CDR3 DNA: TGTGCCAGCAGCCCGGCGTTCGTATTCCAAGAGACCCAGTACTTC; CDR3 protein: CASSPAFVFQETQYF
D gene: TRBD1; clone size: many; V gene: TRBV10-3; J gene: TRBJ2-3; CDR3 DNA: TGTGCCGCCGACACAGGGGGCGCCGCAGATACGCAGTATTTT; CDR3 protein: CAADTGGAADTQYF
D gene: TRBD1; clone size: many; V gene: TRBV11-1; J gene: TRBJ2-2; CDR3 DNA: TGTGCCAGCAGCTTTGCCGGGACAGGGAACACCGGGGAGCTGTTTTTT; CDR3 protein: CASSFAGTGNTGELFF
D gene: TRBD1; clone size: few; V gene: TRBV20-1; J gene: TRBJ1-5; CDR3 DNA: TGCAGTGCTAGAGGCAGCGACAGGGGGGATCAGCCCCAGCATTTT; CDR3 protein: CSARGSDRGDQPQHF
D gene: -; clone size: few; V gene: TRBV20-1; J gene: TRBJ2-5; CDR3 DNA: TGCAGTGCTCCAGGAGGGGGCATACGGGAGACCCAGTACTTC; CDR3 protein: CSAPGGGIRETQYF
D gene: -; clone size: many; V gene: TRBV20-1; J gene: TRBJ1-1; CDR3 DNA: TGCAGTGCCCCGGGCCTAAAGAACACTGAAGCTTTCTTT; CDR3 protein: CSAPGLKNTEAFF
D gene: TRBD2; clone size: many; V gene: TRBV30; J gene: TRBJ2-2; CDR3 DNA: TGTGCCTGGAGGAGAGTAAGCGGGGGGGCCTTCTCCGGGGAGCTGTTTTTT; CDR3 protein: CAWRRVSGGAFSGELFF
D gene: -; clone size: few; V gene: TRBV20-1; J gene: TRBJ1-2; CDR3 DNA: TGCAGTGCTAGATTGGGGGGGGATGGCTACACCTTC; CDR3 protein: CSARLGGDGYTF
D gene: -; clone size: few; V gene: TRBV29-1; J gene: TRBJ1-2; CDR3 DNA: TGCAGCGTTGAAGATCGAGCAGGATCAGCTAACTATGGCTACACCTTC; CDR3 protein: CSVEDRAGSANYGYTF
D gene: TRBD1; clone size: many; V gene: TRBV29-1; J gene: TRBJ2-2; CDR3 DNA: TGCAGCGCTATGGGACAGGGAGGCGGGGAGCTGTTTTTT; CDR3 protein: CSAMGQGGGELFF
D gene: TRBD1; clone size: few; V gene: TRBV25-1; J gene: TRBJ1-3; CDR3 DNA: TGTGCCAGCAGTGTGCAGGGGGGTCCCTCTGGAAACACCATATATTTT; CDR3 protein: CASSVQGGPSGNTIYF
D gene: TRBD2; clone size: many; V gene: TRBV3-1; J gene: TRBJ2-1; CDR3 DNA: TGTGCCACCAGGCGGGGGGCGTCCAATGAGCAGTTCTTC; CDR3 protein: CATRRGASNEQFF
D gene: -; clone size: -; V gene: TRBV11-2; J gene: TRBJ2-1; CDR3 DNA: TGTGCCAGCAGCTTATACCCAGAACCGGGCCTATCCGTCGGTGAGCAGTTCTTC; CDR3 protein: CASSLYPEPGLSVGEQFF
D gene: -; clone size: many; V gene: TRBV29-1; J gene: TRBJ2-1; CDR3 DNA: TGCAGCGTTGGTCGGGAATTTAGCGATGAGCAGTTCTTC; CDR3 protein: CSVGREFSDEQFF
D gene: -; clone size: -; V gene: TRBV6-1; J gene: TRBJ1-3; CDR3 DNA: TGTGCCAGCAGCCACGCCGGCCCCTCTGGAAACACCATATATTTT; CDR3 protein: CASSHAGPSGNTIYF
D gene: -; clone size: many; V gene: TRBV5-1; J gene: TRBJ2-5; CDR3 DNA: TGCGCCAGCAGCTTGGTCCTTAGCGGTGGGCAAGAGACCCAGTACTTC; CDR3 protein: CASSLVLSGGQETQYF
D gene: TRBD1; clone size: -; V gene: TRBV27; J gene: TRBJ2-7; CDR3 DNA: TGTGCCAGCAGGAAAATCCGGGACAGGCTCATCAACGAGCAGTACTTC; CDR3 protein: CASRKIRDRLINEQYF
D gene: TRBD1; clone size: many; V gene: TRBV12-3/TRBV12-4; J gene: TRBJ1-6; CDR3 DNA: TGTGCCAGCAGTTTGAGGACAGGGAGAAATTCACCCCTCCACTTT; CDR3 protein: CASSLRTGRNSPLHF
D gene: TRBD1; clone size: many; V gene: TRBV7-9; J gene: TRBJ1-4; CDR3 DNA: TGTGCCAGCAGAAATACAGGGGGGAGTGAAAAACTGTTTTTT; CDR3 protein: CASRNTGGSEKLFF
D gene: -; clone size: many; V gene: TRBV29-1; J gene: TRBJ2-7; CDR3 DNA: TGCAGCGTTGAAGCGGGCTACGAGCAGTACTTC; CDR3 protein: CSVEAGYEQYF
D gene: -; clone size: many; V gene: TRBV7-9; J gene: TRBJ1-1; CDR3 DNA: TGTGCCAGCAGCTTTATTATGCCGAACACTGAAGCTTTCTTT; CDR3 protein: CASSFIMPNTEAFF
D gene: TRBD1; clone size: few; V gene: TRBV20-1; J gene: TRBJ1-4; CDR3 DNA: TGCAGTGCTGAGGACAGGGGAGAAGAAAAACTGTTTTTT; CDR3 protein: CSAEDRGEEKLFF
D gene: -; clone size: many; V gene: TRBV27; J gene: TRBJ1-5; CDR3 DNA: TGTGCCAGCAGTTCCGGCATGGAGAGAAATCAGCCCCAGCATTTT; CDR3 protein: CASSSGMERNQPQHF
D gene: -; clone size: -; V gene: TRBV11-2; J gene: TRBJ2-1; CDR3 DNA: TGTGCCAGCAGTACGGGGGAATACAATGAGCAGTTCTTC; CDR3 protein: CASSTGEYNEQFF
D gene: -; clone size: few; V gene: TRBV7-2; J gene: TRBJ1-2; CDR3 DNA: TGTGCCAGCGGGGTAGGAGCTAACTATGGCTACACCTTC; CDR3 protein: CASGVGANYGYTF
D gene: -; clone size: few; V gene: TRBV2; J gene: TRBJ1-3; CDR3 DNA: TGTGCCAGCAGTGGTTCGGCCGCTGGGGGAAACACCATATATTTT; CDR3 protein: CASSGSAAGGNTIYF
D gene: -; clone size: few; V gene: TRBV30; J gene: TRBJ1-2; CDR3 DNA: TGTGCCTGGACTCCGGGACTTCCTGTGTACACCTTC; CDR3 protein: CAWTPGLPVYTF
D gene: -; clone size: many; V gene: TRBV2; J gene: TRBJ2-2; CDR3 DNA: TGTGCCAGCATCTCATCAGGGGCCCTGGGCACCGGGGAGCTGTTTTTT; CDR3 protein: CASISSGALGTGELFF
D gene: TRBD2; clone size: many; V gene: TRBV2; J gene: TRBJ2-3; CDR3 DNA: TGTGCCAGCAGTGATGGGCCGGGGGGGATAGATACGCAGTATTTT; CDR3 protein: CASSDGPGGIDTQYF
D gene: -; clone size: -; V gene: TRBV5-5; J gene: TRBJ2-3; CDR3 DNA: TGTGCCAGCAGCCCCGGGGCTAGCACAGATACGCAGTATTTT; CDR3 protein: CASSPGASTDTQYF
D gene: -; clone size: few; V gene: TRBV18; J gene: TRBJ2-1; CDR3 DNA: TGTGCCAGCTCACCCATGCAGGGGTCCTACAATGAGCAGTTCTTC; CDR3 protein: CASSPMQGSYNEQFF
D gene: -; clone size: -; V gene: TRBV7-9; J gene: TRBJ1-4; CDR3 DNA: TGTGCCAGCAGCTTAGGACCGGATGCTAATGAAAAACTGTTTTTT; CDR3 protein: CASSLGPDANEKLFF
D gene: TRBD2; clone size: -; V gene: TRBV10-3; J gene: TRBJ2-3; CDR3 DNA: TGTGCCATCAGTGGCGCGGGGGGGAAAGATACGCAGTATTTT; CDR3 protein: CAISGAGGKDTQYF
D gene: TRBD2; clone size: many; V gene: TRBV28; J gene: TRBJ2-5; CDR3 DNA: TGTGCCAGCAGTTCCCCAACTAGCGGGGGTCTCCAAGAGACCCAGTACTTC; CDR3 protein: CASSSPTSGGLQETQYF
D gene: -; clone size: many; V gene: TRBV14; J gene: TRBJ1-6; CDR3 DNA: TGTGCCAGCCGGACCCACACAAATTCACCCCTCCACTTT; CDR3 protein: CASRTHTNSPLHF